These 16 T cell receptor beta chains share one sample of origin, sequenced in a study of cytomegalovirus exposure and HLA in healthy donors. The PCR employed 60 Vbeta primers together with 13 Jbeta primers. The table came from immunoSEQ multiplex PCR; TCRdb's copy has only in-frame clones and leaves some out. The sample has tens of thousands of clones; the top ten hold 2.7%. Sequencing was carried out using PBMCs. These receptor sequences come from a man aged 40-49 years in good health and CMV-seronegative.

This chain connects TRBV6-1 to TRBJ1-2; D gene uncertain. The germline V gene has CDR1 MNHNS and CDR2 SASEGT. CDR3 length equals 13 residues. V lost 2 bases and J 4 bases, leaving 8 bases between the germline ends. The CDR3 DNA reads as TGTGCCAGCAGTGAATCGTATATCTATGGCTACACCTTC. Protein product: CASSESYIYGYTF.

CDR3 sequence: CASRVWDRGGEKLFF. For the CDR3, the DNA is TGTGCCAGCAGAGTTTGGGACAGGGGAGGGGAAAAACTGTTTTTT. This chain connects TRBV6-1 to TRBJ1-4; 10 nucleotides match TRBD1. CDR1 and CDR2 (germline): MNHNS, SASEGT. The V gene end was trimmed by 6 bases and the J gene end by 8 bases; junction bases not matched to a gene: 9. The CDR3 is 15 amino acids.

This clone is labeled medium-sized based on frequency. This chain connects TRBV4-1 to TRBJ2-1, with 8 positions matching TRBD2. V lost 4 bases, J lost 6 bases, and 5 bases stayed unmatched. CDR1 is MGHRA, CDR2 YSYEKL, per germline. CDR3 length equals 14 residues. CDR3 sequence: CASSPRGGANEQFF. The DNA of the CDR3 is TGCGCCAGCAGCCCTCGGGGGGGGGCCAATGAGCAGTTCTTC.

The CDR3 loop reads CASSFSGAPGYGYTF. The CDR3 bases are TGTGCCAGCAGCTTCTCAGGGGCGCCTGGCTATGGCTACACCTTC. This rearrangement joins TRBV11-1 to TRBJ1-2; a weak D match, TRBD1 (6 bases). This CDR3 is built from 15 residues. Germline values: CDR1 SGHAT, CDR2 FQDESV (reference sequence). V lost 3 bases to trimming and J lost 4 bases, with 15 bases between them.

This chain links TRBV28 with TRBJ1-2, with 7 bases that match TRBD1. The germline V gene has CDR1 MDHEN and CDR2 SYDVKM. This CDR3 has 16 amino acids. V lost 6 bases, J lost 4 bases, and 14 bases stayed unmatched. This CDR3 is CASSERGTANLYGYTF. In nucleotides, the CDR3 is TGTGCCAGCAGCGAGAGGGGGACAGCGAATCTCTATGGCTACACCTTC.

V and J are TRBV19 and TRBJ2-7, with 7 positions matching TRBD1. Germline-derived CDR1 and CDR2 are LNHDA and SQIVND (reference sequence). The V segment lost 8 bases and the J segment 3 bases; nucleotides outside the gene matches: 10. CDR3 size: 14 residues. CDR3 sequence reads: CASSEDRDSYEQYF. CDR3 nucleotides: TGTGCCAGTTCCGAGGACCGGGACAGCTACGAGCAGTACTTC.

The chain recombines TRBV29-1 with TRBJ2-3; 9 bases are shared with TRBD2. In germline, CDR1 is SQVTM, CDR2 ANQGSEA. V dropped 2 bases and J dropped 2; count of bases not matched to a gene: 5. The CDR3 runs 15 residues. CDR3 coding DNA: TGCAGCGTTGAACGGCGCGGGGGGGCCACAGATACGCAGTATTTT. Its translation is CSVERRGGATDTQYF.

Concerning this clone itself: Other DNA sequences in this sample translate to the same CDR3. The chain recombines TRBV20-1 with TRBJ2-7, with a weak D call TRBD2 (6 bases). The CDR3 runs to 11 residues. The V end lost 3 bases, the J end lost 4 bases, and 7 bases lay between the germline ends. Germline CDR1 is DFQATT and CDR2 is SNEGSKA (reference sequence). CDR3 bases: TGCAGTGCTAGGGGGGGATACGAGCAGTACTTC. This gives the protein CSARGGYEQYF.

The chain recombines TRBV6-6 with TRBJ1-1; D call uncertain. Deletions cut 4 bases from V and 7 bases from J, with 10 bases between. Germline V lookup: CDR1 MNHNY, CDR2 SVGAGI (reference sequence). CDR3 length equals 12 residues. The CDR3 DNA follows: TGTGCCAGCAGTTCGGACGGACTTGAAGCTTTCTTT. Its protein product is CASSSDGLEAFF.

The chain employs TRBV10-3 and TRBJ1-1; 10 bases match TRBD1. After removal of 5 bases from V and 3 bases from J, the junction contained 6 bases not matched to a gene. CDR3 length: 15 amino acids. From germline, CDR1 is ENHRY and CDR2 SYGVKD. DNA for the CDR3: TGTGCCATCAGTCAACCCGGGACAGGGGACACTGAAGCTTTCTTT. Translating it yields CAISQPGTGDTEAFF.

This CDR3 reads CAWILAGGPTDTQYF. In DNA form, the CDR3 reads TGTGCCTGGATTCTAGCGGGGGGGCCGACAGATACGCAGTATTTT. The chain uses TRBV30 and TRBJ2-3; 12 bases align to TRBD2. The germline CDR1 and CDR2 sequences are GTSNPN and SVGIG (reference sequence). After removal of 4 bases from V and 3 bases from J, the junction contained 5 bases not matched to a gene. The length of the CDR3 is 15 residues.

The CDR3 protein is CASSSGLAGDTQYF. The CDR3 DNA is TGTGCCAGCAGCTCCGGACTAGCGGGGGATACGCAGTATTTT. The V and J genes are TRBV7-3 and TRBJ2-3; 12 nucleotides align to TRBD2. Germline V gives CDR1 SGHTA, CDR2 FQGTGA. The V segment lost 4 bases and the J segment 6 bases; nucleotides outside the gene matches: 2. CDR3 size: 14 residues.

V and J are TRBV7-2 and TRBJ1-6; D uncertain. The germline V gene has CDR1 SGHTA and CDR2 FQGNSA. The V and J ends lost 1 base and 8 bases respectively, with 12 bases between them. The length of the CDR3 is 15 residues. The CDR3 DNA is TGTGCCAGCAGCTTAGTAGCAACCTTGGATTCACCCCTCCACTTT. Translation gives CASSLVATLDSPLHF.

This chain links TRBV30 with TRBJ2-5, with 7 bases lining up with TRBD1. The CDR3 is 14 residues long. The germline CDR1 and CDR2 sequences are GTSNPN and SVGIG (reference sequence). The ends lost 5 bases at V and 1 base at J; junction bases unmatched: 7. The CDR3 spells CAWERQGLQETQYF. As DNA, the CDR3 is TGTGCCTGGGAGCGACAGGGCCTCCAAGAGACCCAGTACTTC.

The gene calls are TRBV6-1 and TRBJ2-3; TRBD1 matches 12 bases. This CDR3 is built from 14 residues. V trimming: 11 bases; J trimming: 4 bases; junction bases outside the gene matches: 7. Germline loops: CDR1 MNHNS, CDR2 SASEGT. CDR3 DNA: TGTGCCGCCTGGGGGACAGGGGGCGCAGATACGCAGTATTTT. It encodes CAAWGTGGADTQYF.

The chain links TRBV4-2 to TRBJ2-1; 9 positions agree with TRBD2. The germline CDR1 and CDR2 sequences are LGHNA and YNFKEQ. This CDR3 is built from 19 residues. J was trimmed by 5 bases and V by 0 bases; bases with no gene match: 14. The DNA for the CDR3 is TGTGCCAGCAGCCAAGATCCGGCTGTGGCTAGCGGGGTGGACAATGAGCAGTTCTTC. Translating it yields CASSQDPAVASGVDNEQFF.